There are a few counts of the clone carrying this T cell receptor beta chain. The entry originates in a study of blood T cells in healthy people across ages. At the level of the study: For every two T cells, template switching captured about one barcoded beta molecule.

The donors, all healthy, were Caucasians living in Russia, aged roughly 6 to 100. Germline V gene sequence: CDR1 DFQATT, CDR2 SNEGSKA (reference sequence). The junction had 2 bases not matched to a gene; V was cut back by 4 bases and J by 3 bases. The length of the CDR3 is 12 residues. A second 7 to 11 cycle PCR used barcoded and J-beta primers. Using its own MiXCR run on the 5' RACE reads, TCRdb lists one record per CDR3 protein. The sample has approximately 1.5 million distinct CDR3 sequences, 35% to 45% seen once. This TCR derives from a woman under 30 in good health. The chain employs TRBV20-1 and TRBJ1-2; TRBD1 matches 7 bases. Sequencing was performed on blood. As DNA, the CDR3 is TGCAGTGCTAACAGGGGAGACTATGGCTACACCTTC. It encodes CSANRGDYGYTF.